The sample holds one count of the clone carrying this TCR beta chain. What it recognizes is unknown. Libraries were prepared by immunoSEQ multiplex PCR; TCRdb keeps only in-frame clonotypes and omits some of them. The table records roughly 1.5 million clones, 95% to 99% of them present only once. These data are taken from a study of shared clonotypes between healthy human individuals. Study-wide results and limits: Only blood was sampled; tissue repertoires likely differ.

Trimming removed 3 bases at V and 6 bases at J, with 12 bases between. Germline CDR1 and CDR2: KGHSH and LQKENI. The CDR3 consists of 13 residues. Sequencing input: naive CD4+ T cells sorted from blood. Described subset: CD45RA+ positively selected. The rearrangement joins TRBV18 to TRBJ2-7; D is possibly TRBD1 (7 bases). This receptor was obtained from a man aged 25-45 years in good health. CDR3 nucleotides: TGTGCCAGCTCACCCTACAGGGGAGGCGAGCAGTACTTC. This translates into CASSPYRGGEQYF.